The next 2 T cell receptor beta chains were all read from a single sample in a study of post-analysis software for immune sequencing data. Study conclusions and caveats: When patients were compared with controls, 4 or 5 TRBV segments were more frequent, TRBV5-6, TRBV5-1 and TRBV20-1 among them.

Carried by the TCR beta cDNA libraries were unique molecular identifiers. TCRdb re-analysed the PCR reads in MiXCR, keeping a single row per CDR3 protein. This table has more than 450,000 distinct CDR3 sequences, around 44% appearing once. The antigens these receptors bind are not known. The source material was blood. The source of these receptors is a girl aged 5-17 years with multiple sclerosis.

This chain joins TRBV5-1 and TRBJ2-3, with 8 bases fitting TRBD2. This CDR3 region has 15 residues. Germline lookup yields CDR1 SGHRS and CDR2 YFSETQ. Unmatched junction bases numbered 4, after V lost 0 bases and J lost 4 bases. DNA of the CDR3: TGCGCCAGCAGCTTGGCGCTAGCGGGCCCAGATACGCAGTATTTT. The encoded protein is CASSLALAGPDTQYF. The full variable domain, with the rest looked up from reference TRBV5-1 and TRBJ2-3, is KAGVTQTPRYLIKTRGQQVTLSCSPISGHRSVSWYQQTPGQGLQFLFEYFSETQRNKGNFPGRFSGRQFSNSRSEMNVSTLELGDSALYLCASSLALAGPDTQYFGPGTRLTVL.

The rearrangement links TRBV12-3 or TRBV12-4 to TRBJ2-5, with 9 bases lining up with TRBD2. This CDR3 region has 16 residues. The V segment lost 3 bases and the J segment 4 bases; nucleotides outside the gene matches: 9. The DNA for the CDR3 is TGTGCCAGCAGTTTGAGGAGGGGACTAGCATCAGAGACCCAGTACTTC. Its protein product is CASSLRRGLASETQYF.